This entry is about one T cell receptor (beta chain). The trim removed 5 bases at V and 5 bases at J, leaving 7 bases unmatched. Germline CDR1 SNHLY, CDR2 FYNNEI. CDR3 size: 16 residues. This sample was included in a study of T cell changes during pregnancy in multiple sclerosis. Profiled with immunoSEQ multiplex PCR; TCRdb holds only in-frame clones, not every one. Of around 51,000 clones in the sample, roughly 94% were seen once. V gene TRBV2 combines with J gene TRBJ2-5; 14 bases are shared with TRBD2. The sequence came from a female donor with multiple sclerosis, enrolled in a pregnancy study. Specimen: CD4+ T cells from peripheral blood mononuclear cells, collected in the second trimester of pregnancy. The CDR3 protein is CASSSGLAGGEETQYF. DNA of the CDR3: TGTGCCAGCAGTTCCGGACTAGCGGGGGGCGAGGAGACCCAGTACTTC.